The 24 T cell receptor beta chains below come from one sample, sequenced in a study of blood T cells in healthy people across ages. Next came a second PCR, run for about 7 to 12 cycles, which used a sample-barcoded 5' primer along with a J-beta primer mix. Using its own MiXCR run on the 5' RACE reads, TCRdb lists one record per CDR3 protein. The data hold 700,000 to 850,000 distinct CDR3 sequences, with around 34% observed a single time. Specimen: blood. These TCRs come from a man aged 18 to 30 in good health.

This chain connects TRBV3-1 to TRBJ2-3, with D tentatively TRBD2 (6 bases). Deletions cut 6 bases from V and 6 bases from J, with 13 bases between. Germline CDR1 is LGHDT and CDR2 is YNNKEL (reference sequence). The CDR3 is 13 amino acids. The CDR3 sequence is CASRPQGGDTQYF. CDR3 nucleotide sequence: TGTGCCAGCAGGCCCCAAGGAGGGGATACGCAGTATTTT.

This clonotype came up once. The chain joins TRBV19 to TRBJ2-3, with D perhaps assigned TRBD1 or TRBD2 (5 bases each). Germline loops: CDR1 LNHDA, CDR2 SQIVND (reference sequence). The ends were cut back, 6 bases at V and 2 bases at J, with 9 bases in the middle. The CDR3 spans 13 residues. CDR3 sequence: CASRGDTTDTQYF. CDR3 nucleotides: TGTGCCAGTAGGGGGGATACCACAGATACGCAGTATTTT.

In regard to this clonotype: This sequence may be a read error, since a much larger clone differs from it by one base. The chain links TRBV7-2 to TRBJ2-3, with TRBD2 matching over 8 bases. Germline V gene data show CDR1 as SGHTA and CDR2 as FQGNSA. CDR3 length: 15 residues. V dropped 5 bases and J dropped 7; count of bases not matched to a gene: 11. CDR3 nucleotide sequence: TGTGCCAGCAGCCACGGACGAGCGGGGGTAAATACGCAGTATTTT. Translating it yields CASSHGRAGVNTQYF.

This clonotype was found a few times. V and J are TRBV4-1 and TRBJ2-3, with 12 nucleotides matching TRBD2. V dropped 0 bases and J dropped 2; count of bases not matched to a gene: 9. The CDR3 covers 19 residues. The V gene's germline CDR1 is MGHRA and CDR2 YSYEKL. CDR3 sequence reads: CASSQDSLTSGGITDTQYF. CDR3 nucleotide sequence: TGCGCCAGCAGCCAAGATTCTTTGACTAGCGGGGGTATCACAGATACGCAGTATTTT.

This clonotype occurred many times. The chain combines TRBV29-1 with TRBJ2-2; maybe TRBD1 (6 bases). V lost 3 bases and J 5 bases, leaving 7 bases between the germline ends. Germline V lookup: CDR1 SQVTM, CDR2 ANQGSEA. The length of the CDR3 is 12 residues. The CDR3 reads CSVEGATGELFF. CDR3 nucleotides: TGCAGCGTTGAGGGGGCGACCGGGGAGCTGTTTTTT.

V gene TRBV9 combines with J gene TRBJ2-5; D assignment may be TRBD1 or TRBD2 (5 bases each). V was trimmed by 0 bases and J by 4 bases, leaving 13 bases between them. Germline V gene data show CDR1 as SGDLS and CDR2 as YYNGEE. This CDR3 has 15 residues. CDR3 in amino acids: CASSVDEGRGETQYF. DNA of the CDR3: TGTGCCAGCAGCGTAGACGAGGGGAGAGGAGAGACCCAGTACTTC. The full variable domain, in which reference TRBV9 and TRBJ2-5 provide the parts outside the CDR3, is DSGVTQTPKHLITATGQRVTLRCSPRSGDLSVYWYQQSLDQGLQFLIQYYNGEERAKGNILERFSAQQFPDLHSELNLSSLELGDSALYFCASSVDEGRGETQYFGPGTRLLVL.

CDR3 loop: CASSPGLATQPQHF. The CDR3 DNA is TGTGCCAGCAGCCCCGGCCTGGCGACTCAGCCCCAGCATTTT. The rearrangement links TRBV9 to TRBJ1-5, with D unclear. V was pared by 4 bases and J by 6 bases, with 14 bases between. Germline V gene sequence: CDR1 SGDLS, CDR2 YYNGEE. The CDR3 consists of 14 residues.

The chain links TRBV6-5 to TRBJ2-5; no reliable D call. The DNA end is more similar to TRBJ2-1, so the J call may be wrong. The length of the CDR3 is 12 residues. Germline V gene data show CDR1 as MNHEY and CDR2 as SVGAGI. Here the CDR3 reads CATKGTQETQFF. The DNA for the CDR3 is TGTGCCACCAAGGGAACTCAAGAGACCCAGTTCTTC.

The chain uses TRBV10-3 and TRBJ2-1; D unclear. The CDR3 sequence is 10 residues long. Trimming shortened V by 4 bases and J by 10 bases, and 5 bases separated the two germline ends. Germline lookup yields CDR1 ENHRY and CDR2 SYGVKD. The CDR3 protein is CAISGLEQFF. DNA for the CDR3: TGTGCCATCAGTGGTCTCGAGCAGTTCTTC.

As for this clonotype: A read error may explain this, as a much larger clone is one base away. This chain connects TRBV5-1 to TRBJ2-5, with D uncertain. The germline V gene encodes CDR1 SGHRS and CDR2 YFSETQ. V was pared by 3 bases and J by 11 bases, with 14 bases between. This CDR3 contains 12 residues. CDR3 sequence reads: CASSSTTVGQYF. CDR3 coding DNA: TGCGCCAGCAGCTCTACAACGGTCGGGCAGTACTTC.

This clonotype has at least ten counts. The chain carries TRBV4-2 and TRBJ2-5, with D possibly matching TRBD1 (6 bases). The ends were cut back, 4 bases at V and 2 bases at J, with 14 bases in the middle. Germline V gene data show CDR1 as LGHNA and CDR2 as YNFKEQ. The CDR3 consists of 15 residues. The CDR3 DNA reads TGTGCCAGCAGCCCCCATGGACAGTCGCAAGAGACCCAGTACTTC. Protein: CASSPHGQSQETQYF.

The gene calls are TRBV4-2 and TRBJ2-7; tentatively, D is TRBD2 (5 bases). Between the trimmed V and J ends, which lost 1 base and 7 bases, there was a span of 17 bases. Germline V lookup: CDR1 LGHNA, CDR2 YNFKEQ. The CDR3 consists of 15 residues. CDR3 nucleotides: TGTGCCAGCAGCCAAGGGGAGTACTCCTACAATGAGCAGTACTTC. Protein: CASSQGEYSYNEQYF.

The chain recombines TRBV7-9 with TRBJ2-1; 7 bases map to TRBD2. CDR1 and CDR2 from the germline V gene are SEHNR and FQNEAQ (reference sequence). V gave up 7 bases and J gave up 6 bases; unmatched junction bases: 9. This CDR3 contains 14 residues. The chain's CDR3 is CASTGLDEGNEQFF. In DNA form, the CDR3 reads TGTGCCAGCACAGGACTAGATGAGGGCAATGAGCAGTTCTTC.

This clonotype was seen a few times. The genes are TRBV12-3 or TRBV12-4 and TRBJ1-5; 8 bases line up with TRBD1. The CDR3 has 14 residues. V gave up 6 bases and J gave up 3 bases; unmatched junction bases: 4. The CDR3 loop reads CASRTGVNNQPQHF. CDR3 DNA sequence: TGTGCCAGCAGGACAGGGGTAAACAATCAGCCCCAGCATTTT.

The chain recombines TRBV7-2 with TRBJ2-1; 7 bases fit TRBD1. Germline CDR1 reads SGHTA; CDR2 reads FQGNSA. After removal of 3 bases from V and 5 bases from J, the junction contained 4 bases not matched to a gene. The CDR3 consists of 14 residues. The DNA for the CDR3 is TGTGCCAGCAGCTTCAACAGGGGAAACAATGAGCAGTTCTTC. This codes for CASSFNRGNNEQFF.

DNA for the CDR3: TGCAGTGCTGACAGTACAGGCGAGGAGCCCCAGCATTTT. Amino acid sequence: CSADSTGEEPQHF. The rearrangement uses TRBV20-1 and TRBJ1-5, with TRBD1 as a possible D gene (5 bases). CDR3 length: 13 amino acids. Germline loops: CDR1 DFQATT, CDR2 SNEGSKA (reference sequence). V shed 5 bases and J shed 8 bases, with 16 bases lying between them.

This clonotype came up a few times. This rearrangement joins TRBV7-2 to TRBJ2-4, with 12 positions matching TRBD2. With V trimmed by 5 bases and J by 2 bases, 7 bases remained unmatched. This CDR3 comprises 17 residues. The V gene's germline CDR1 is SGHTA and CDR2 FQGNSA. CDR3 DNA sequence: TGTGCCAGCAGCCACATACTAGCGGGGGGTTCCAAAAACATTCAGTACTTC. It translates to CASSHILAGGSKNIQYF.

This clonotype was counted many times. The chain carries TRBV20-1 and TRBJ1-4; 7 bases match TRBD1. Trimming cost V 6 bases and J 4 bases; bases outside gene matches: 5. The germline V gene encodes CDR1 DFQATT and CDR2 SNEGSKA (reference sequence). The CDR3 contains 13 residues. CDR3 sequence reads: CSALGQVNEKLFF. For the CDR3, the DNA is TGCAGTGCCCTAGGACAGGTTAATGAAAAACTGTTTTTT.

This clonotype was detected a few times. This could be a read error, since a much larger clone is one nucleotide away. This chain uses TRBV12-3 or TRBV12-4 with TRBJ2-1; 7 bases are a match to TRBD1. V trimming: 1 base; J trimming: 13 bases; junction bases outside the gene matches: 7. The CDR3 runs 13 residues. The CDR3 DNA reads TGTGCCAGCAGTTTAGGGGGAACAGGGGACCAGTTCTTC. Its translation: CASSLGGTGDQFF.

The sample holds a few counts of this clonotype. The chain employs TRBV20-1 and TRBJ2-5, with TRBD2 matching over 7 bases. The V and J ends lost 0 bases and 3 bases, in that order; junction bases with no gene match: 10. This CDR3 spans 16 amino acids. The germline V gene encodes CDR1 DFQATT and CDR2 SNEGSKA (reference sequence). CDR3 DNA: TGCAGTGCTAGAGAAAGTATTGGGCTAGCGGAAGAGACCCAGTACTTC. This encodes CSARESIGLAEETQYF.

V gene TRBV12-3 or TRBV12-4 combines with J gene TRBJ1-1; D is perhaps TRBD1 (6 bases). V was trimmed by 1 base and J by 0 bases, leaving 9 bases between them. This CDR3 is built from 15 residues. CDR3 region: CASSLEGHLNTEAFF. The CDR3 DNA is TGTGCCAGCAGTTTAGAGGGACACCTGAACACTGAAGCTTTCTTT.

This clonotype was observed a single time. An end of the junction does not agree with germline; a read error may underlie this. V usage is TRBV7-7 and J usage is TRBJ2-3; 7 bases fit TRBD1. The germline V gene has CDR1 SSHAT and CDR2 FNYEAQ (reference sequence). The CDR3 sequence is 14 residues long. The CDR3 coding sequence is TGTGCTAGCAGCACACGGGACAGTCCAGATACGCAGTATTTT. Protein product: CASSTRDSPDTQYF.

The chain recombines TRBV12-3 or TRBV12-4 with TRBJ1-2, with D hard to call. CDR3 length: 15 amino acids. Trimming removed 5 bases from V and 8 bases from J, with 21 bases in between. The CDR3 DNA reads TGTGCCAGCAGTCCTACTTCGGGGTCACCTAGGGGCTACACCTTC. Encoded protein: CASSPTSGSPRGYTF.

This clonotype was counted between two and nine times. In DNA, the CDR3 is TGCAGTGCCCCCGTTGGCGGGGGCCTCTACAATGAGCAGTTCTTC. This codes for CSAPVGGGLYNEQFF. The J gene is TRBJ2-1, the V gene TRBV20-1; D possibly corresponds to TRBD2 (7 bases). The germline CDR1 and CDR2 sequences are DFQATT and SNEGSKA (reference sequence). The CDR3 spans 15 residues. The germline V and J ends were trimmed by 6 bases and 3 bases, with 18 bases remaining between them.